These 23 T cell receptor beta chains share one sample of origin, sequenced in a study of T cells in Graves' hyperthyroidism and ophthalmopathy. Template material for amplifying TCR beta CDR3 regions consisted of RNA transcripts. HTBI primers were used for first-round RT-PCR of the TCR CDR3. TCRdb re-called the multiplex PCR reads through MiXCR, storing one row per CDR3 protein. In the table there are about 380,000 distinct CDR3 sequences, 18% of which are singletons. The source material was blood. The receptors were gathered from a young man with Graves' ophthalmopathy.

J is TRBJ2-7 and V is TRBV11-2, with 12 bases identical to TRBD1. With 6 bases clipped from V and 6 bases from J, the junction kept 3 bases outside the gene matches. The CDR3 consists of 13 residues. Per the germline V gene, CDR1 is SGHAT and CDR2 is FQNNGV. The CDR3 reads CASRGTGGVEQYF. CDR3 in DNA: TGTGCCAGCAGGGGGACAGGGGGCGTCGAGCAGTACTTC. The full variable domain, in which reference TRBV11-2 and TRBJ2-7 provide the parts outside the CDR3, is EAGVAQSPRYKIIEKRQSVAFWCNPISGHATLYWYQQILGQGPKLLIQFQNNGVVDDSQLPKDRFSAERLKGVDSTLKIQPAKLEDSAVYLCASRGTGGVEQYFGPGTRLTVT.

This sequence joins TRBV5-1 and TRBJ2-3; D unresolved. Per germline, CDR1 SGHRS and CDR2 YFSETQ. The CDR3 spans 14 residues. V was trimmed by 8 bases and J by 4 bases, leaving 17 bases between them. The CDR3 loop is CASLTGAGADTQYF. As DNA, the CDR3 is TGCGCCAGTTTGACGGGCGCCGGTGCAGATACGCAGTATTTT.

This clonotype was counted ten times or more. This chain connects TRBV7-8 to TRBJ2-7; D gene uncertain. The ends were cut back, 3 bases at V and 2 bases at J, with 8 bases in the middle. The CDR3 has 13 residues. Germline V CDR1 and CDR2: SGHVS, FQNEAQ. CDR3 sequence reads: CASSFQSAYEQYF. CDR3 DNA: TGTGCCAGCAGCTTTCAGTCAGCCTACGAGCAGTACTTC.

For this clonotype: A read error may account for a junction end that differs from germline. The chain joins TRBV3-1 to TRBJ2-7, with 12 nucleotides matching TRBD1. CDR1 is LGHDT and CDR2 is YNNKEL in the germline V gene (reference sequence). The CDR3 consists of 16 residues. This chain's CDR3 is CASSQPGTGGSSEQYF. In nucleotides, the CDR3 is TGTGCCAGCAGCCAACCCGGGACAGGGGGCTCCTCCGAGCAGTACTTC.

This chain links TRBV9 with TRBJ1-3; D unresolved. The CDR3 has 14 amino acids. The germline V gene has CDR1 SGDLS and CDR2 YYNGEE. Trimming cost V 3 bases and J 4 bases, with 11 bases left between them. DNA for the CDR3: TGTGCCAGCAGCGCCGGGTCGGGAGGAAACACCATATATTTT. Protein: CASSAGSGGNTIYF.

The genes are TRBV15 and TRBJ1-5; the D gene is possibly TRBD1 (5 bases). V was shortened by 8 bases and J by 4 bases, with 18 bases between the two germline ends. Germline V lookup: CDR1 LNHNV, CDR2 YYDKDF (reference sequence). The CDR3 spans 15 residues. CDR3 coding DNA: TGTGCCACCTCCCGGGGGGTTGATTTGAATCAGCCCCAGCATTTT. Protein product: CATSRGVDLNQPQHF.

On this clonotype itself: This could be a read error, since a much larger clone is one nucleotide away. The rearrangement uses TRBV10-3 and TRBJ1-1; 7 bases line up with TRBD1. Germline V gives CDR1 ENHRY, CDR2 SYGVKD. The CDR3 consists of 16 residues. The CDR3 region has the DNA TGTGCCGTCAGTGAGCCGCCGAGGGGGCGTAACACTGAAGCTTTCTTT. Amino acid sequence: CAVSEPPRGRNTEAFF.

The CDR3 here is CASSLSGAPTDTQYF. DNA of the CDR3: TGTGCCAGCAGCTTATCGGGGGCGCCCACAGATACGCAGTATTTT. The gene calls are TRBV7-3 and TRBJ2-3, with D perhaps given as TRBD1 or TRBD2 (6 bases each). There are 15 residues in the CDR3. Germline V lookup: CDR1 SGHTA, CDR2 FQGTGA. Deletions cut 2 bases from V and 2 bases from J, with 11 bases between.

The V and J genes are TRBV20-1 and TRBJ1-2; 8 nucleotides match TRBD1. Germline V gene lookup returns CDR1 DFQATT and CDR2 SNEGSKA (reference sequence). V shed 5 bases and J 2 bases; nucleotides not matched to a gene: 13. This CDR3 is built from 16 residues. This CDR3 reads CSAPPSGDRTNYGYTF. CDR3 bases: TGCAGTGCTCCCCCATCCGGGGACAGGACAAACTATGGCTACACCTTC.

This chain connects TRBV2 to TRBJ2-2; TRBD1 aligns across 8 bases. Trimming at V came to 1 base and at J to 4 bases, leaving 2 bases not matched to a gene. Germline V gene lookup returns CDR1 SNHLY and CDR2 FYNNEI. The CDR3 runs 15 residues. The CDR3 protein is CASSEDRGSTGELFF. The DNA of the CDR3 is TGTGCCAGCAGTGAAGACAGGGGGAGCACCGGGGAGCTGTTTTTT. Combining the CDR3 with reference TRBV2 and TRBJ2-2 gives the whole variable domain EPEVTQTPSHQVTQMGQEVILRCVPISNHLYFYWYRQILGQKVEFLVSFYNNEISEKSEIFDDQFSVERPDGSNFTLKIRSTKLEDSAMYFCASSEDRGSTGELFFGEGSRLTVL.

This clonotype was observed many times. The V and J genes are TRBV6-1 and TRBJ2-1, with 13 bases lining up with TRBD2. The CDR3 is 15 residues long. Germline V gives CDR1 MNHNS, CDR2 SASEGT. The V and J ends lost 7 bases and 7 bases, in that order; junction bases with no gene match: 7. This CDR3 is CASTGLAGVVNEQFF. DNA for the CDR3: TGTGCCAGCACCGGACTAGCGGGGGTGGTGAATGAGCAGTTCTTC.

This clonotype was seen at least ten times. This sequence joins TRBV27 and TRBJ2-7, with a possible D match to TRBD2 (5 bases). Trimming pared 5 bases from V and 4 bases from J, leaving 12 bases between. Germline assignment: CDR1 MNHEY and CDR2 SMNVEV (reference sequence). The CDR3 consists of 13 residues. In DNA, the CDR3 is TGTGCCAGCAGTCGGACGGGGAATTACGAGCAGTACTTC. Residues: CASSRTGNYEQYF.

This clonotype was detected many times. The chain carries TRBV20-1 and TRBJ2-2; a possible D gene is TRBD1 (6 bases). V was clipped by 0 bases and J by 6 bases, with 11 bases between them. This CDR3 region has 14 residues. CDR1 and CDR2 (germline): DFQATT, SNEGSKA (reference sequence). The CDR3 protein is CSARDYRAAGELFF. The CDR3 DNA follows: TGCAGTGCTAGAGATTACAGGGCCGCCGGGGAGCTGTTTTTT.

There are many counts of this clonotype. V and J are TRBV13 and TRBJ2-3; possible D gene TRBD1, 5 bases. Trimming cost V 2 bases and J 6 bases, with 18 bases left between them. The CDR3 consists of 16 residues. Looked up from germline, CDR1 is PRHDT and CDR2 is FYEKMQ (reference sequence). The CDR3 region has the DNA TGTGCCAGCAGCTTAATCCAAGGGGCGCGTTCGGATACGCAGTATTTT. It is translated as CASSLIQGARSDTQYF. The whole variable domain, remainder taken from reference TRBV13 and TRBJ2-3, is AAGVIQSPRHLIKEKRETATLKCYPIPRHDTVYWYQQGPGQDPQFLISFYEKMQSDKGSIPDRFSAQQFSDYHSELNMSSLELGDSALYFCASSLIQGARSDTQYFGPGTRLTVL.

This clonotype was counted ten times or more. The chain couples TRBV7-2 to TRBJ2-3; D is uncertain. Trimming took off 4 bases at V and 5 bases at J, with 13 bases between the two ends. This CDR3 is built from 14 residues. Germline CDR1 is SGHTA and CDR2 is FQGNSA. The CDR3 bases are TGTGCCAGCAGCTCCCAAAGGCGTGGAGATACGCAGTATTTT. Its translation: CASSSQRRGDTQYF.

V gene TRBV3-1 combines with J gene TRBJ2-7; TRBD1 agrees at 8 bases. After removal of 6 bases from V and 2 bases from J, the junction contained 6 bases not matched to a gene. Germline CDR1 and CDR2: LGHDT and YNNKEL (reference sequence). CDR3 length equals 14 residues. Here the CDR3 DNA reads TGTGCCAGCAGACTCGGGACAGGTCCCTACGAGCAGTACTTC. As protein: CASRLGTGPYEQYF.

In this sample, this clonotype turned up many times. This chain links TRBV28 with TRBJ1-1; D is unclear. Looked up from germline, CDR1 is MDHEN and CDR2 is SYDVKM. V was trimmed by 9 bases and J by 0 bases, leaving 8 bases between them. This CDR3 is built from 12 residues. The CDR3 sequence: CASREVNTEAFF. CDR3 bases: TGTGCCAGTAGGGAGGTGAACACTGAAGCTTTCTTT.

Concerning this clonotype itself: A read error may be the cause here, since a much bigger clone is one base away. This chain links TRBV6-1 with TRBJ1-5; D perhaps matches TRBD1 (5 bases). This CDR3 has 15 amino acids. Between the trimmed V and J ends, which lost 11 bases and 4 bases, there was a span of 21 bases. The V gene's germline CDR1 is MNHNS and CDR2 SASEGT. CDR3 DNA: TGTGCCTGCACCCCAGGCAGGGAAGGGAATCAGCCCCAGCATTTT. It translates to CACTPGREGNQPQHF.

This clonotype was counted at least ten times. This chain connects TRBV5-1 to TRBJ2-7; no firm D call. The CDR3 extends over 12 amino acids. Germline V CDR1 and CDR2: SGHRS, YFSETQ. The ends were cut back, 7 bases at V and 3 bases at J, with 11 bases in the middle. CDR3 sequence (DNA): TGCGCCAGCCGATCTGAAGGCTACGAGCAGTACTTC. Translating it yields CASRSEGYEQYF.

This clonotype was seen repeatedly, ten times or more. The chain joins TRBV3-1 to TRBJ2-7; D might be TRBD1 or TRBD2, each matching 5 bases. CDR3 length: 15 amino acids. Trimming pared 0 bases from V and 5 bases from J, leaving 14 bases between. Germline loops: CDR1 LGHDT, CDR2 YNNKEL (reference sequence). In nucleotides, the CDR3 is TGTGCCAGCAGCCAAGAGCAAGGTCTGGGGGACGAGCAGTACTTC. It codes for CASSQEQGLGDEQYF.

The rearrangement joins TRBV24-1 to TRBJ1-1; unclear D gene. The V and J ends lost 9 bases and 1 base respectively, with 14 bases between them. The germline V gene has CDR1 KGHDR and CDR2 SFDVKD. The CDR3 is 14 amino acids. The CDR3 sequence: CATSDGNQNTEAFF. Written as DNA, the CDR3 is TGTGCCACCTCAGACGGAAACCAGAACACTGAAGCTTTCTTT.

This clonotype came up many times. CDR3 residues: CASSPQGKGQTEAFF. In nucleotides, the CDR3 is TGTGCCAGCAGCCCACAGGGAAAGGGGCAAACTGAAGCTTTCTTT. The chain joins TRBV7-3 to TRBJ1-1; the D gene is possibly TRBD1 (6 bases). Per germline, CDR1 SGHTA and CDR2 FQGTGA. The CDR3 loop spans 15 amino acids. V lost 5 bases to trimming and J lost 5 bases, with 18 bases between them.

There are many counts of this clonotype. The V call is TRBV12-3 or TRBV12-4, the J call TRBJ2-1; 11 bases fit TRBD2. Trimming removed 5 bases from V and 11 bases from J; junction bases left unmatched: 11. The CDR3 is 15 residues long. CDR3 coding DNA: TGTGCCAGCAGTACAGCTAGCGGGGGGCTTGGTAAGCAGTTCTTC. The encoded protein is CASSTASGGLGKQFF.